The rows below give T cell receptor beta chains drawn from one sample of a study of T cell changes during pregnancy in multiple sclerosis. TCRdb's table, derived via immunoSEQ multiplex PCR, lists solely in-frame clones and lacks some. The sample has about 73,000 clones; approximately 92% are singletons. The specimen was peripheral blood, collected in the third trimester of pregnancy. These receptors were taken from a female donor in good health, enrolled as a control in a pregnancy study. Each CDR3 is given with its conserved first and last residue. A D gene is named only where the DNA matches it firmly. Rows may omit the clone size; those that give it use once, few, many or a size class.

>TRBD1|TRBJ1-3|TRBV11-2|once
CASRWSGRGRNTIYF
TGTGCCAGCAGGTGGAGTGGCAGGGGGAGAAACACCATATATTTT
>TRBD2|TRBJ2-7|TRBV28|once
CASRPSSGGYEQYF
TGTGCCAGCAGGCCCTCTAGCGGGGGCTACGAGCAGTACTTC
>.|TRBJ1-4|TRBV28|.
CASSLPATNEKLFF
TGTGCCAGCAGTTTGCCAGCAACTAATGAAAAACTGTTTTTT
>TRBD1|TRBJ2-1|TRBV5-6|.
CASSLSGGSYNEQFF
TGTGCCAGCAGCTTGTCAGGGGGCTCCTACAATGAGCAGTTCTTC
>.|TRBJ2-3|TRBV6-4|.
CASSRLGTDTQYF
TGTGCCAGCAGCCGACTAGGGACAGATACGCAGTATTTT
>TRBD1|TRBJ2-7|TRBV5-1|.
CARFRDRESYEQYF
TGCGCCAGATTCCGGGACAGGGAGTCCTACGAGCAGTACTTC
>TRBD2|TRBJ2-1|TRBV27|few
CASSLAGRDEQFF
TGTGCCAGCAGTTTAGCAGGGAGGGATGAGCAGTTCTTC
>.|TRBJ2-7|TRBV11-2|.
CASSPDSGTRTYEQYF
TGTGCCAGCAGCCCCGACTCCGGGACTCGTACCTACGAGCAGTACTTC
>.|TRBJ1-2|TRBV28|.
CASRSSWGLPSNYGYTF
TGTGCCAGCAGATCTTCCTGGGGACTGCCTTCTAACTATGGCTACACCTTC
>TRBD1|TRBJ2-7|TRBV7-2|.
CASSHPGQGSEQYF
TGTGCCAGCAGCCATCCGGGACAGGGCAGCGAGCAGTACTTC
>TRBD1|TRBJ1-1|TRBV2|.
CASSQGVGTEAFF
TGTGCCAGCAGTCAGGGGGTGGGAACTGAAGCTTTCTTT
>.|TRBJ2-3|TRBV9|.
CASSVGGGWGTDTQYF
TGTGCCAGCAGCGTAGGTGGCGGGTGGGGCACAGATACGCAGTATTTT
>TRBD2|TRBJ2-1|TRBV2|.
CASRVAGSGPVGEQFF
TGTGCCAGCAGAGTAGCGGGGTCGGGACCCGTCGGTGAGCAGTTCTTC
>.|TRBJ2-1|TRBV9|.
CASSVGGGTYNEQFF
TGTGCCAGCAGCGTAGGAGGTGGAACATACAATGAGCAGTTCTTC
>.|TRBJ1-6|TRBV28|.
CASIIDSSYNSPLHF
TGTGCCAGCATAATTGACAGCTCCTATAATTCACCCCTCCACTTT
>TRBD2|TRBJ2-5|TRBV7-8|.
CASSLARTSGARETQYF
TGTGCCAGCAGCTTAGCTAGGACTAGCGGGGCCAGAGAGACCCAGTACTTC
>TRBD1|TRBJ1-4|TRBV5-1|.
CASSLTTGATNEKLFF
TGCGCCAGCAGCTTAACCACAGGGGCAACTAATGAAAAACTGTTTTTT
>.|TRBJ1-1|TRBV5-8|.
CASSLIPGMNTEAFF
TGTGCCAGCAGCTTGATCCCGGGGATGAACACTGAAGCTTTCTTT
>.|TRBJ2-5|TRBV5-6|.
CASSFLLRRQETQYF
TGTGCCAGCAGCTTTCTACTCCGGCGGCAAGAGACCCAGTACTTC
>.|TRBJ1-1|TRBV28|.
CASSFTVPPNTEAFF
TGTGCCAGCAGTTTCACAGTACCCCCGAACACTGAAGCTTTCTTT
>.|TRBJ2-3|TRBV5-1|.
CASSWAGAGTDTQYF
TGCGCCAGCAGCTGGGCGGGGGCCGGGACAGATACGCAGTATTTT
>TRBD1|TRBJ1-6|TRBV6-6|.
CASTGGGSPLHF
TGTGCCAGCACAGGGGGCGGTTCACCCCTCCACTTT
>TRBD1|TRBJ1-1|TRBV19|.
CASRQGGEAFF
TGTGCCAGTCGACAGGGAGGTGAAGCTTTCTTT
>.|TRBJ2-7|TRBV28|.
CASPPNGGAPYEQYF
TGTGCCAGCCCCCCGAATGGTGGGGCCCCCTACGAGCAGTACTTC
>.|TRBJ1-3|TRBV7-2|.
CASKLDGSGNTIYF
TGTGCCAGCAAACTAGATGGTTCCGGAAACACCATATATTTT
>.|TRBJ2-3|TRBV2|.
CASILQGRTDTQYF
TGTGCCAGCATCTTGCAGGGGCGCACAGATACGCAGTATTTT
>.|TRBJ2-2|TRBV5-1|.
CASSGQKGWSTGELFF
TGCGCCAGCAGCGGACAGAAAGGGTGGAGCACCGGGGAGCTGTTTTTT
>TRBD2|TRBJ2-7|TRBV7-2|.
CASSSRGARTYEQYF
TGTGCCAGCAGCTCGCGGGGGGCGAGGACCTACGAGCAGTACTTC
>.|TRBJ1-6|TRBV7-4|.
CASSLITGTAGNSPLHF
TGTGCCAGCAGTTTAATAACAGGAACAGCCGGAAACTCACCCCTCCACTTT
>.|TRBJ2-1|TRBV29-1|.
CSVAKTGSYNEQFF
TGCAGCGTTGCGAAGACAGGTTCCTACAATGAGCAGTTCTTC
>.|TRBJ2-4|TRBV28|.
CASSFRAGVVIAKNIQYF
TGTGCCAGCAGCTTCCGGGCAGGGGTCGTTATAGCCAAAAACATTCAGTACTTC
>TRBD2|TRBJ2-1|TRBV7-2|.
CASSSGRGTYNEQFF
TGTGCCAGCAGTAGCGGGAGGGGGACCTACAATGAGCAGTTCTTC
>.|TRBJ1-1|TRBV15|.
CATSRDGTEGDEAFF
TGTGCCACCAGCAGAGATGGGACCGAGGGGGATGAAGCTTTCTTT
>.|TRBJ2-6|TRBV29-1|once
CSVGQGILSGANVLTF
TGCAGCGTTGGGCAGGGGATCTTATCTGGGGCCAACGTCCTGACTTTC
>.|TRBJ2-7|TRBV6-5|.
CASSYSNAGFDEQYF
TGTGCCAGCAGTTACTCGAACGCAGGGTTCGACGAGCAGTACTTC
>.|TRBJ2-5|TRBV14|.
CASSPLAFIETQYF
TGTGCCAGCAGTCCCCTAGCGTTCATAGAGACCCAGTACTTC
>TRBD2|TRBJ2-7|TRBV5-1|.
CASSPQVAGVGEQYF
TGCGCCAGCAGCCCCCAAGTGGCGGGAGTGGGCGAGCAGTACTTC
>TRBD1|TRBJ2-1|TRBV7-9|.
CASKGWDRDYNEQFF
TGTGCCAGCAAGGGCTGGGACAGGGATTACAATGAGCAGTTCTTC
>.|TRBJ2-3|TRBV7-2|.
CASSPPWDLSDTQYF
TGTGCCAGCAGCCCGCCCTGGGACTTGTCAGATACGCAGTATTTT
>TRBD1|TRBJ2-1|TRBV9|.
CASSVGGTGVVDNEQFF
TGTGCCAGCAGCGTAGGAGGGACAGGGGTGGTGGACAATGAGCAGTTCTTC